These T cell receptor beta chains were read from a single sample in a study of cytomegalovirus exposure and HLA in healthy donors. The table came from immunoSEQ multiplex PCR; TCRdb's copy has only in-frame clones and leaves some out. Of around 140,000 clones listed, about 81% were seen once; the top ten hold 8.1%. Sequenced sample: PBMCs. The receptors come from a woman aged 50 to 65 in good health and CMV-seropositive. Each CDR3 is given with its conserved first and last residue. A D gene is named only where the DNA matches it firmly. Some rows mark clone size as missing; the rest say once, few, many or name a class of expanded clone.

V gene	J gene	D gene	clone size	CDR3 DNA	CDR3 protein
TRBV5-1	TRBJ2-2	TRBD1	NA	TGCGCCAGCAGCTTTGGAGACAGGGGGGACACCGGGGAGCTGTTTTTT	CASSFGDRGDTGELFF
TRBV30	TRBJ2-3	TRBD2	once	TGTGCCTGGACCCCGACTAGCGGGGGCGCAGATACGCAGTATTTT	CAWTPTSGGADTQYF
TRBV6-5	TRBJ1-1	NA	NA	TGTGCCAGCATTGTCGCCAGGGGCGCTGAAGCTTTCTTT	CASIVARGAEAFF
TRBV2	TRBJ2-4	TRBD1	NA	TGTGCCAGCAGTGAACGGACAGGAAAAAACATTCAGTACTTC	CASSERTGKNIQYF
TRBV23-1	TRBJ1-1	TRBD1	NA	TGCGCCAGCAGTCAAAGGGACAGTGGGAACACTGAAGCTTTCTTT	CASSQRDSGNTEAFF
TRBV5-1	TRBJ2-1	NA	NA	TGCGCCAGCAGCTCCCGAGCGGGTCCCGACAATGAGCAGTTCTTC	CASSSRAGPDNEQFF
TRBV18	TRBJ2-4	TRBD2	NA	TGTGCCAGCTCACAAGGACTAGCGGGCAACATTCAGTACTTC	CASSQGLAGNIQYF
TRBV11-3	TRBJ2-7	TRBD1	NA	TGTGCCAGCAGCCTAGGGGGCGACTCCTACGAGCAGTACTTC	CASSLGGDSYEQYF
TRBV6-6	TRBJ2-7	NA	NA	TGTGCCAGCAGTTACCCCGGGATTTCCTACGAGCAGTACTTC	CASSYPGISYEQYF
TRBV6-1	TRBJ2-2	NA	few	TGTGCCAGCAGTGAGCTTCCTGCGGTCGGGGAGCTGTTTTTT	CASSELPAVGELFF
TRBV6-5	TRBJ2-5	TRBD2	NA	TGTGCCAGCAGTCGGTTAGCGGGAGAAGAGACCCAGTACTTC	CASSRLAGEETQYF
TRBV6-5	TRBJ2-4	NA	NA	TGTGCCAGCGGGGACCAGGGGAGGGACATTCAGTACTTC	CASGDQGRDIQYF
TRBV29-1	TRBJ2-7	TRBD1	NA	TGCAGCGTTGAATGGGACAGGATTGGGGAGCAGTACTTC	CSVEWDRIGEQYF
TRBV1	TRBJ2-1	NA	NA	TGCACCAGCAGCCAAGGTCCCTATAGCGGGAGCTCCTACAATGAGCAGTTCTTC	CTSSQGPYSGSSYNEQFF
TRBV7-3	TRBJ1-1	TRBD1	NA	TGTGCCAGCAGCGCATCCGGGACAGATAACACTGAAGCTTTCTTT	CASSASGTDNTEAFF
TRBV4-1	TRBJ1-3	NA	NA	TGCGCCAGCAGCCAAGGAGGGGGCTCTGGAAACACCATATATTTT	CASSQGGGSGNTIYF
TRBV6-1	TRBJ2-5	TRBD1	NA	TGTGCCAGCAGTGTTGGGACAGGGCACCAAGAGACCCAGTACTTC	CASSVGTGHQETQYF
TRBV4-1	TRBJ2-2	TRBD2	NA	TGCGCCAGCAGCCCCCGGACTAGCGGGGCCCCAATTGCCGGGGAGCTGTTTTTT	CASSPRTSGAPIAGELFF
TRBV5-1	TRBJ1-1	TRBD1	NA	TGCGCCAGCAGCAGGGACAGGGGGGGCACTGAAGCTTTCTTT	CASSRDRGGTEAFF
TRBV2	TRBJ2-3	NA	NA	TGTGCCAGCAGTGCAGCAGATACGCAGTATTTT	CASSAADTQYF
TRBV19	TRBJ2-7	TRBD1	NA	TGTGCCAGTAGGTCGGACAGGGCCTCCTACGAGCAGTACTTC	CASRSDRASYEQYF
TRBV27	TRBJ2-3	TRBD1	few	TGTGCCAGCAGTTTGGGGACAGGAGAACGCCCAGATACGCAGTATTTT	CASSLGTGERPDTQYF
TRBV15	TRBJ1-2	TRBD1	NA	TGTGCCACCAGCAGAGCACCGACAGGGGAGGATGGCTACACCTTC	CATSRAPTGEDGYTF
TRBV6-4	TRBJ1-1	NA	NA	TGTGCCAGCAGTGTCAGAATGAACACTGAAGCTTTCTTT	CASSVRMNTEAFF